One sample yielded the 14 T cell receptor beta chains listed below, sequenced in a study of T cell responses to AZD1222 COVID-19 vaccine. Some clones are missing from TCRdb's copy, which holds only in-frame ones; the method was immunoSEQ multiplex PCR. Of approximately 71,000 clones listed, around four fifths are singletons. Sequences were derived from peripheral blood, sampled on day 0 of AZD1222 vaccination. Source of these receptors: an adult in good health.

The chain couples TRBV7-9 to TRBJ2-2, with 7 positions matching TRBD2. Trimming cost V 5 bases and J 4 bases; bases outside gene matches: 4. The CDR3 is made up of 14 amino acids. The germline CDR1 and CDR2 sequences are SEHNR and FQNEAQ (reference sequence). CDR3 bases: TGTGCCAGCAGCCGGCGGACTAGCACCGGGGAGCTGTTTTTT. Encoded protein: CASSRRTSTGELFF.

The chain combines TRBV5-1 with TRBJ2-1, with a tentative D call TRBD1 (5 bases). With 0 bases removed from V and 10 bases from J, the gap between germline ends came to 5 bases. Looked up from germline, CDR1 is SGHRS and CDR2 is YFSETQ. The CDR3 runs to 11 residues. In DNA, the CDR3 is TGCGCCAGCAGCTTGGAGGGGGAGCAGTTCTTC. Translation gives CASSLEGEQFF.

The genes are TRBV5-6 and TRBJ1-1; D is possibly TRBD1 (5 bases). Germline V gene data show CDR1 as SGHDT and CDR2 as YYEEEE. Between the trimmed V and J ends, which lost 1 base and 0 bases, there was a span of 7 bases. The CDR3 sequence is 14 residues long. The CDR3 here is CASSLWGLNTEAFF. In DNA, the CDR3 is TGTGCCAGCAGCTTGTGGGGGTTGAACACTGAAGCTTTCTTT.

The chain uses TRBV21-1 and TRBJ1-1; the table's D gene call, TRBD1, was not cross checked with the DNA. TRBV21-1 is a pseudogene locus. The CDR3 is 16 amino acids. The CDR3 DNA follows: TGTGCCAGCAGCAAAGCTACAGGTTACTTCAACACTGAAGCTTTCTTT. Encoded protein: CASSKATGYFNTEAFF.

This clone has a handful of counts. J is TRBJ1-3 and V is TRBV19, with D tentatively TRBD1 (5 bases). The CDR3 is 14 amino acids. CDR1 LNHDA and CDR2 SQIVND come from the germline V gene (reference sequence). V was trimmed by 4 bases and J by 3 bases, leaving 10 bases between them. The CDR3 nucleotides read TGTGCCAGTAGTAACCGGGGCTTTGGAAACACCATATATTTT. Its translation: CASSNRGFGNTIYF.

Remarks on this clone: The same CDR3 also results from other DNA sequences found in this sample. This chain connects TRBV18 to TRBJ1-5; 8 bases are shared with TRBD1. Trimming removed 0 bases from V and 6 bases from J; junction bases left unmatched: 10. Germline lookup yields CDR1 KGHSH and CDR2 LQKENI. The CDR3 is 17 amino acids. Written as DNA, the CDR3 is TGTGCCAGCTCACCACCGTCTGGGACAGGAGGTAGTCAGCCCCAGCATTTT. This encodes CASSPPSGTGGSQPQHF.

This clone was detected only a few times. The rearrangement joins TRBV3-1 (or the pseudogene TRBV3-2) to TRBJ2-6; D gene unclear. Germline CDR1 LGHDT, CDR2 YNNKEL (reference sequence). This CDR3 has 13 residues. Trimming took 1 base from V and 3 from J, leaving 1 base between them. CDR3 in DNA: TGTGCCAGCAGCCAAGGTGGGGCCAACGTCCTGACTTTC. Amino acid sequence: CASSQGGANVLTF.

The rearrangement links TRBV5-1 to TRBJ1-4; 8 nucleotides match TRBD1. CDR3 size: 16 residues. Germline CDR1 and CDR2: SGHRS and YFSETQ. V shed 4 bases and J 1 base; nucleotides not matched to a gene: 6. Here the CDR3 reads CASSRGQGLTNEKLFF. The CDR3 bases are TGCGCCAGCAGCCGAGGACAGGGCCTAACTAATGAAAAACTGTTTTTT.

The chain has TRBV6-1 and TRBJ1-2; D perhaps matches TRBD1 (5 bases). This CDR3 is built from 15 residues. Trimming cost V 1 base and J 2 bases, with 11 bases left between them. CDR1 is MNHNS, CDR2 SASEGT, per germline. DNA of the CDR3: TGTGCCAGCAGTGAAGGGCAGGGCCTGAACTATGGCTACACCTTC. Amino acid sequence: CASSEGQGLNYGYTF.

This clone occurred once. This chain uses TRBV4-1 with TRBJ2-7; D is unresolved. There are 15 residues in the CDR3. The germline V gene encodes CDR1 MGHRA and CDR2 YSYEKL. V was shortened by 0 bases and J by 0 bases, with 9 bases between the two germline ends. In nucleotides, the CDR3 is TGCGCCAGCAGCCAAGATGCTGCCGACTCCTACGAGCAGTACTTC. This sequence encodes CASSQDAADSYEQYF.

The gene calls are TRBV28 and TRBJ2-5, with a weak D call TRBD2 (7 bases). Germline V lookup: CDR1 MDHEN, CDR2 SYDVKM. Trimming took 11 bases from V and 9 from J, leaving 19 bases between them. This CDR3 is 12 amino acids long. The CDR3 DNA reads TGTGCCTCGGCACAGGGAGGGTGGGCCCAGTACTTC. This sequence encodes CASAQGGWAQYF.

The genes are TRBV27 and TRBJ2-4, with no clear D. V shed 3 bases and J shed 2 bases, with 5 bases lying between them. Germline V gene sequence: CDR1 MNHEY, CDR2 SMNVEV (reference sequence). The CDR3 totals 13 residues. The CDR3 region is CASSFGPKNIQYF. The CDR3 nucleotides are TGTGCCAGCAGTTTCGGGCCCAAAAACATTCAGTACTTC.

The genes are TRBV6-5 and TRBJ1-6; 9 bases match TRBD1. Germline V gene sequence: CDR1 MNHEY, CDR2 SVGAGI. The J segment lost 8 bases and the V segment lost 6 bases, leaving 8 bases of the junction unmatched. The CDR3 has 15 residues. CDR3 nucleotide sequence: TGTGCCAGCAGAGGGACAGGGTTATCGGATTCACCCCTCCACTTT. It codes for CASRGTGLSDSPLHF.

The chain carries TRBV10-3 and TRBJ2-7; the D is unclear. CDR3 length equals 18 residues. The germline V gene has CDR1 ENHRY and CDR2 SYGVKD. The V gene lost 0 bases and the J gene lost 3 bases, with 21 bases spanning the gap. Here the CDR3 reads CAISESPGVLAKYYEQYF. Written as DNA, the CDR3 is TGTGCCATCAGTGAGTCCCCTGGCGTGTTAGCCAAGTACTACGAGCAGTACTTC.